These 15 T cell receptor beta chains originate from one sample sequenced in a study of CD8+CD57+ T cells in acquired aplastic anemia. TCR beta VDJ and CDR3 profiles were obtained from a genomic DNA template. TCRdb reanalysed the reads using MiXCR and keeps one entry per CDR3 protein. The sample holds some 170,000 distinct CDR3 sequences, roughly 48% seen once. The specimen sequenced was sorted CD4+, CD8+, or CD8+CD57+ T cells (not recorded which) from PBMCs. The receptors were sampled from a human donor in good health.

The rearrangement joins TRBV28 to TRBJ2-7; D call uncertain. The CDR3 totals 14 residues. The V end lost 7 bases, the J end lost 4 bases, and 17 bases lay between the germline ends. Germline CDR1 reads MDHEN; CDR2 reads SYDVKM. Here the CDR3 DNA reads TGTGCCAGCACCACGTACGCAAACATTTACGAGCAGTACTTC. Amino acids: CASTTYANIYEQYF.

The J gene is TRBJ2-2, the V gene TRBV6-5, with 9 bases that match TRBD1. Germline V lookup: CDR1 MNHEY, CDR2 SVGAGI. With V trimmed by 7 bases and J by 5 bases, 11 bases remained unmatched. This CDR3 has 16 residues. In DNA, the CDR3 is TGTGCCAGCACCCGGGACAGGGATTGGGTGACCGGGGAGCTGTTTTTT. Protein product: CASTRDRDWVTGELFF.

Many counts were recorded for this clonotype. The rearrangement joins TRBV6-6 to TRBJ1-2, with TRBD1 matching 7 bases. After removal of 6 bases from V and 0 bases from J, the junction contained 7 bases not matched to a gene. Looked up from germline, CDR1 is MNHNY and CDR2 is SVGAGI (reference sequence). This CDR3 has 15 amino acids. The CDR3: CASRFDREANYGYTF. The CDR3 DNA reads as TGTGCCAGCAGGTTTGACAGGGAAGCTAACTATGGCTACACCTTC.

A remark on this clonotype: Since a much larger clone is just one base distant, this may be a read error. This chain links TRBV5-1 with TRBJ1-1, with a possible D match to TRBD1 (6 bases). The CDR3 spans 15 residues. V was clipped by 1 base and J by 1 base, with 11 bases between them. Looked up from germline, CDR1 is SGHRS and CDR2 is YFSETQ. CDR3 DNA sequence: TGCGCCAGCAGCTTGAATGCAGGGGCGAACACTGAAGCTTTCTTT. Protein product: CASSLNAGANTEAFF.

This clonotype was recorded many times. The chain couples TRBV10-3 to TRBJ1-2; possible D gene TRBD1, 6 bases. The CDR3 contains 20 residues. V shed 6 bases and J shed 4 bases, with 33 bases lying between them. The germline gives CDR1 ENHRY, CDR2 SYGVKD. CDR3 region: CAISEEAGRGSPLFLYGYTF. The CDR3 coding sequence is TGTGCCATCAGCGAGGAGGCCGGCAGGGGATCCCCCTTGTTTCTCTATGGCTACACCTTC.

This clonotype was detected only a few times. The genes are TRBV20-1 and TRBJ2-5; D is perhaps TRBD2 (5 bases). The CDR3 runs to 14 residues. Germline V gene lookup returns CDR1 DFQATT and CDR2 SNEGSKA (reference sequence). Trimming removed 0 bases at V and 4 bases at J, with 12 bases between. CDR3 coding DNA: TGCAGTGCTAGAGACCCACTAGGCGGAGAGACCCAGTACTTC. Its protein product is CSARDPLGGETQYF.

This CDR3 is CASSLLGDTGYGYTF. CDR3 nucleotides: TGTGCCAGCAGTTTGTTAGGGGACACTGGCTATGGCTACACCTTC. The genes are TRBV12-3 or TRBV12-4 and TRBJ1-2, with D possibly being TRBD1 (6 bases). Trimming left V 3 bases short and J 4 bases short, with 15 bases between. The CDR3 length is 15 residues.

This clonotype was picked up a small number of times. The chain combines TRBV11-2 with TRBJ2-1; TRBD1 matches 7 bases. V dropped 3 bases and J dropped 7; count of bases not matched to a gene: 6. The CDR3 has 14 residues. In germline, CDR1 is SGHAT, CDR2 FQNNGV. This chain's CDR3 is CASSFQGGRNEQFF. As DNA, the CDR3 is TGTGCCAGCAGCTTCCAAGGGGGCCGGAATGAGCAGTTCTTC.

At least ten counts were recorded for this clonotype. The rearrangement uses TRBV10-3 and TRBJ2-2, with 7 bases identical to TRBD1. Germline V CDR1 and CDR2: ENHRY, SYGVKD. The length of the CDR3 is 16 residues. Trimming at V came to 2 bases and at J to 6 bases, leaving 9 bases not matched to a gene. The DNA for the CDR3 is TGTGCCATCAGTGAGACTTCGACAGGGAATGCCGGGGAGCTGTTTTTT. Encoded protein: CAISETSTGNAGELFF.

This chain links TRBV5-4 with TRBJ1-1; D call uncertain. Germline CDR1 is SGHNT and CDR2 is YYREEE (reference sequence). V lost 6 bases to trimming and J lost 4 bases, with 16 bases between them. This CDR3 is built from 14 residues. CDR3 amino acids: CASMVGVGVTEAFF. CDR3 nucleotide sequence: TGTGCCAGCATGGTCGGTGTAGGTGTCACTGAAGCTTTCTTT.

V gene TRBV20-1 combines with J gene TRBJ2-7; D remains ambiguous. Trimming left V 6 bases short and J 5 bases short, with 20 bases between. The germline V gene encodes CDR1 DFQATT and CDR2 SNEGSKA (reference sequence). This CDR3 has 14 amino acids. The CDR3 DNA reads TGCAGTGCCAGTAGTATATATTCGGGTCACGAGCAGTACTTC. Its translation is CSASSIYSGHEQYF.

V and J are TRBV2 and TRBJ1-2; the D gene is possibly TRBD1 (6 bases). The length of the CDR3 is 13 residues. Per germline, CDR1 SNHLY and CDR2 FYNNEI. The V gene lost 4 bases and the J gene lost 5 bases, with 11 bases spanning the gap. As DNA, the CDR3 is TGTGCCAGCAGTGGTAACAGGGCTTATGGCTACACCTTC. Translated, it gives CASSGNRAYGYTF.

The chain combines TRBV7-9 with TRBJ1-2; 9 bases are shared with TRBD1. The germline V gene has CDR1 SEHNR and CDR2 FQNEAQ (reference sequence). The length of the CDR3 is 14 residues. The junction had 10 bases not matched to a gene; V was cut back by 6 bases and J by 8 bases. CDR3 in amino acids: CASRTPQGARGYTF. The CDR3 bases are TGTGCCAGCAGAACCCCACAGGGGGCGCGGGGCTACACCTTC.

Concerning this clonotype: This may arise from a read error, as a much more abundant clone is one base away. The rearrangement links TRBV5-5 to TRBJ2-3; D gene unclear. The CDR3 is 13 residues long. The germline V gene encodes CDR1 SGHKS and CDR2 YYEKEE (reference sequence). CDR3 amino acids: CASSSPGSDAQYF. CDR3 nucleotides: TGTGCCAGCAGCTCCCCCGGTTCAGATGCGCAGTATTTT.

Note on this clonotype: A much larger clone lies a single base off, so this may be a read error. The final CDR3 position lacks the conserved phenylalanine or tryptophan, pointing to a likely read error. V gene TRBV11-3 combines with J gene TRBJ1-2; D uncertain. Between the trimmed V and J ends, which lost 5 bases and 1 base, there was a span of 14 bases. The CDR3 runs 15 residues. CDR1 and CDR2 from the germline V gene are SGHNT and YENEEA. The CDR3 sequence: CASSPSRVGNYGYTS. CDR3 DNA: TGTGCCAGCAGCCCAAGTCGGGTAGGTAACTATGGCTACACCTCC.